This T cell receptor beta chain was documented in a study of early T cells in non-severe SARS-CoV-2 infection. This clonotype was detected ten times or more. Germline V gene data show CDR1 as SGHRS and CDR2 as YFSETQ. The CDR3 extends over 15 amino acids. The J segment lost 2 bases and the V segment lost 2 bases, leaving 4 bases of the junction unmatched. Unique molecular identifiers were added to individual cDNA molecules. MiXCR was run by TCRdb on the 5' RACE reads, yielding one entry per CDR3 protein. The data hold some 25,000 distinct CDR3 sequences, with more than 4% observed a single time. The rearrangement links TRBV5-1 to TRBJ2-5, with 9 bases that match TRBD2. Sequenced: whole blood. This sequence was found in an adult who was a healthcare worker with PCR-confirmed SARS-CoV-2 infection or an uninfected control (not recorded which). The CDR3 region is CASSFTAGGQETQYF. CDR3 in DNA: TGCGCCAGCAGCTTTACAGCGGGGGGTCAAGAGACCCAGTACTTC.